Listed below are T cell receptor beta chains from one sample, sequenced in a study of blood T cell repertoires in COVID-19. TCRdb's table, derived via immunoSEQ multiplex PCR, lists solely in-frame clones and lacks some. The sample carries 150,000 to 200,000 clones, 75% to 85% recorded once. The sample was peripheral blood. The receptor set was obtained from a human donor in a cohort sampled during active COVID-19. CDR3s include the opening cysteine and the closing phenylalanine or tryptophan. The D gene is left open where the match is weak. Rows may omit the clone size; those that give it use once, few, many or a size class.

v_gene	d_gene	j_gene	abundance	CDR3aa	CDR3nt
TRBV19	TRBD2	TRBJ2-7	-	CASSPTRGTSGTYEQYF	TGTGCCAGTAGTCCTACGCGGGGGACTAGCGGGACCTACGAGCAGTACTTC
TRBV18	TRBD1	TRBJ1-2	-	CASSPQRDSYGYTF	TGTGCCAGCTCACCACAACGGGACAGCTATGGCTACACCTTC
TRBV4-2	-	TRBJ2-7	once	CASSRDPEGSYEQYF	TGTGCCAGCAGCCGGGACCCGGAGGGCTCCTACGAGCAGTACTTC
TRBV4-3	-	TRBJ2-7	-	CASSGETNSYEQYF	TGCGCCAGCAGCGGGGAGACAAACTCCTACGAGCAGTACTTC
TRBV29-1	-	TRBJ2-7	-	CSVVPGLNYEQYF	TGCAGCGTAGTACCGGGACTCAACTACGAGCAGTACTTC
TRBV24-1	TRBD1	TRBJ2-7	-	CATSEGPGTGSYEQYF	TGTGCCACCAGTGAGGGCCCTGGGACAGGATCCTACGAGCAGTACTTC
TRBV18	TRBD1	TRBJ2-5	-	CASSLQKQGFQETQYF	TGTGCCAGCTCACTTCAAAAACAGGGGTTCCAAGAGACCCAGTACTTC
TRBV6-1	TRBD1	TRBJ1-5	once	CASSDLGTGLQPQHF	TGTGCCAGCAGTGACCTCGGGACAGGGTTACAGCCCCAGCATTTT
TRBV6-5	-	TRBJ2-7	-	CASSYQGTSYEQYF	TGTGCCAGCAGTTACCAGGGGACCTCCTACGAGCAGTACTTC
TRBV19	-	TRBJ1-3	-	CASTGQGNTIYF	TGTGCCAGTACAGGGCAGGGAAACACCATATATTTT
TRBV28	-	TRBJ2-7	-	CASRDGTPWGEQYF	TGTGCCAGCAGAGATGGGACACCCTGGGGCGAGCAGTACTTC
TRBV7-2	-	TRBJ2-7	-	CASSRRVGEQYF	TGTGCCAGCAGCCGCAGGGTTGGCGAGCAGTACTTC
TRBV2	TRBD2	TRBJ2-7	-	CASRPGTSVDEQYF	TGTGCCAGCAGACCCGGGACTAGCGTTGACGAGCAGTACTTC
TRBV18	-	TRBJ1-1	-	CASSPKTVNTEAFF	TGTGCCAGCTCACCCAAAACAGTGAACACTGAAGCTTTCTTT
TRBV15	-	TRBJ1-2	-	CATNNGGGNGYTF	TGTGCCACCAACAACGGAGGAGGGAACGGCTACACCTTC
TRBV24-1	TRBD1	TRBJ2-7	once	CATSRTGAYEQYF	TGTGCCACCAGTCGTACAGGGGCCTACGAGCAGTACTTC
TRBV6-2/TRBV6-3	TRBD1	TRBJ1-2	-	CASSYSTGGGYTF	TGTGCCAGCAGTTACTCGACAGGGGGAGGCTACACCTTC
TRBV6-2/TRBV6-3	TRBD1	TRBJ1-5	-	CASSIPGQGYQPQHF	TGTGCCAGCAGTATCCCGGGACAGGGCTACCAGCCCCAGCATTTT
TRBV27	TRBD1	TRBJ2-7	-	CASSLLGRGPVEQYF	TGTGCCAGCAGTTTATTGGGCAGGGGGCCGGTTGAGCAGTACTTC
TRBV6-1	TRBD2	TRBJ2-1	-	CASSGRLSGEWALSYNEQFF	TGTGCCAGCAGTGGACGACTAAGCGGGGAATGGGCCCTATCCTACAATGAGCAGTTCTTC
TRBV28	-	TRBJ2-7	-	CASNEDSYEQYF	TGTGCCAGCAACGAGGATTCCTACGAGCAGTACTTC
TRBV19	TRBD2	TRBJ2-6	once	CASSITPGRVSGANVLTF	TGTGCCAGTAGTATTACCCCAGGGAGGGTATCTGGGGCCAACGTCCTGACTTTC
TRBV19	-	TRBJ1-2	-	CASSTLDSPTYYGYTF	TGTGCCAGTAGTACCCTGGACAGCCCGACCTACTATGGCTACACCTTC
TRBV6-2/TRBV6-3	TRBD1	TRBJ1-6	few	CASSYSWDRVSPLHF	TGTGCCAGCAGTTACTCTTGGGACAGGGTTTCACCCCTCCACTTT
TRBV27	TRBD1	TRBJ1-2	-	CASSVTGMADYGYTF	TGTGCCAGCAGTGTGACAGGGATGGCGGACTATGGCTACACCTTC
TRBV9	TRBD1	TRBJ1-3	-	CASSPGTAGNTIYF	TGTGCCAGCAGCCCCGGGACAGCTGGAAACACCATATATTTT
TRBV6-5	-	TRBJ2-7	-	CASSTNRDWAYEQYF	TGTGCCAGCAGTACAAACAGGGATTGGGCCTACGAGCAGTACTTC
TRBV5-4	-	TRBJ2-7	few	CASTEEPSYEQYF	TGTGCCAGCACCGAGGAGCCCTCCTACGAGCAGTACTTC
TRBV5-1	TRBD2	TRBJ2-3	-	CASTFGGASTDTQYF	TGCGCCAGCACCTTCGGGGGGGCTAGCACAGATACGCAGTATTTT
TRBV19	TRBD2	TRBJ2-3	-	CASSIGLAAQADTQYF	TGTGCCAGTAGTATAGGACTAGCGGCCCAGGCAGATACGCAGTATTTT
TRBV7-9	TRBD2	TRBJ2-1	-	CASSSSGDYYNEQFF	TGTGCCAGCAGCTCTAGCGGGGACTACTACAATGAGCAGTTCTTC
TRBV9	TRBD1	TRBJ2-7	-	CASSVATGDYEQYF	TGTGCCAGCAGCGTAGCGACAGGGGATTACGAGCAGTACTTC
TRBV7-2	TRBD2	TRBJ2-1	-	CASSIRGSGRVGEQFF	TGTGCCAGCAGCATAAGGGGTAGCGGGAGGGTCGGTGAGCAGTTCTTC
TRBV4-3	-	TRBJ2-1	-	CASSQGGGGSYNEQFF	TGCGCCAGCAGTCAAGGGGGGGGAGGCTCCTACAATGAGCAGTTCTTC
TRBV12-3/TRBV12-4	-	TRBJ1-1	-	CASSWASTEAFF	TGTGCCAGCAGTTGGGCATCCACTGAAGCTTTCTTT